Following are 13 T cell receptor beta chains from one sample sequenced in a study of technical replicates of blood from several donors. The protocol was immunoSEQ multiplex PCR, while the TCRdb copy is restricted to in-frame clones and leaves out a portion. The table has 90,000 or so clones, 95% seen once. The specimen was T cells isolated from PBMCs. Source of these receptors: a human donor in good health.

The CDR3 sequence: CASSSTGGYEQYF. The CDR3 DNA is TGCGCCAGCAGCTCGACAGGGGGCTACGAGCAGTACTTC. The chain combines TRBV5-1 with TRBJ2-7; 9 bases align to TRBD1. Trimming cost V 3 bases and J 3 bases; bases outside gene matches: 1. The length of the CDR3 is 13 residues. CDR1 is SGHRS, CDR2 YFSETQ, per germline.

J is TRBJ2-1 and V is TRBV9, with D possibly TRBD2 on 6 matching bases. Germline V CDR1 and CDR2: SGDLS, YYNGEE. Trimming pared 0 bases from V and 4 bases from J, leaving 11 bases between. This CDR3 contains 15 residues. CDR3 sequence reads: CASSVAGEEYNEQFF. CDR3 in DNA: TGTGCCAGCAGCGTAGCGGGAGAGGAATACAATGAGCAGTTCTTC. Complete variable domain (other parts from reference TRBV9 and TRBJ2-1): DSGVTQTPKHLITATGQRVTLRCSPRSGDLSVYWYQQSLDQGLQFLIQYYNGEERAKGNILERFSAQQFPDLHSELNLSSLELGDSALYFCASSVAGEEYNEQFFGPGTRLTVL.

The chain is built from TRBV1 and TRBJ1-1; the table's D gene call, TRBD1, was not cross checked with the DNA. TRBV1 is assigned pseudogene status. CDR3 size: 14 residues. CDR3 in amino acids: CTSSQQGKNTEAFF. As DNA, the CDR3 is TGCACCAGCAGCCAGCAGGGTAAGAACACTGAAGCTTTCTTT.

This chain connects TRBV2 to TRBJ1-2; 7 bases line up with TRBD1. CDR1 and CDR2 from the germline V gene are SNHLY and FYNNEI. The CDR3 sequence is 15 residues long. V was clipped by 3 bases and J by 4 bases; unmatched bases: 8. The CDR3 DNA follows: TGTGCCAGCAGTGACCCAGGACAGGTTACCTATGGCTACACCTTC. It translates to CASSDPGQVTYGYTF.

The chain couples TRBV25-1 to TRBJ1-1, with D tentatively TRBD1 (6 bases). Germline CDR1 and CDR2: MGHDK and SYGVNS. There are 13 residues in the CDR3. V was trimmed by 10 bases and J by 2 bases, leaving 14 bases between them. CDR3 coding DNA: TGTGCCACCTTGGGACACCATAACACTGAAGCTTTCTTT. It encodes CATLGHHNTEAFF.

The chain combines TRBV7-3 with TRBJ1-2, with 7 positions matching TRBD1. Germline V gene sequence: CDR1 SGHTA, CDR2 FQGTGA. Trimming cost V 4 bases and J 6 bases; bases outside gene matches: 11. The CDR3 is made up of 15 amino acids. CDR3 amino acids: CASSSRTGVKDGYTF. The CDR3 DNA reads as TGTGCCAGCAGCTCTAGAACAGGGGTGAAAGATGGCTACACCTTC. The full variable domain, completed using reference TRBV7-3 and TRBJ1-2, is GAGVSQTPSNKVTEKGKYVELRCDPISGHTALYWYRQSLGQGPEFLIYFQGTGAADDSGLPNDRFFAVRPEGSVSTLKIQRTERGDSAVYLCASSSRTGVKDGYTFGSGTRLTVV.

This clone was counted many times. The rearrangement uses TRBV19 and TRBJ1-1, with TRBD1 identical over 7 bases. The CDR3 has 12 residues. CDR1 is LNHDA, CDR2 SQIVND, per germline (reference sequence). The V gene end was trimmed by 7 bases and the J gene end by 5 bases; junction bases not matched to a gene: 4. DNA for the CDR3: TGTGCCAGTAAGGAGGGGGCAACTGAAGCTTTCTTT. It is translated as CASKEGATEAFF.

This chain uses TRBV6-1 with TRBJ2-1; 9 nucleotides line up with TRBD2. From germline, CDR1 is MNHNS and CDR2 SASEGT. CDR3 length equals 14 residues. V lost 6 bases to trimming and J lost 5 bases; unmatched junction nucleotides: 5. The CDR3 DNA sequence: TGTGCCAGCAGGGGACTAGCATCGCACAATGAGCAGTTCTTC. Encoded protein: CASRGLASHNEQFF.

The J gene is TRBJ2-7, the V gene TRBV13; no reliable D call. The V gene's germline CDR1 is PRHDT and CDR2 FYEKMQ (reference sequence). Trimming stripped 0 bases from V and 1 base from J, with 13 bases between. The CDR3 loop spans 16 amino acids. The CDR3, as DNA: TGTGCCAGCAGCTTAGGCCTAAGATCCGCATCCTACGAGCAGTACTTC. Translation gives CASSLGLRSASYEQYF.

The chain employs TRBV9 and TRBJ2-7, with 7 bases that match TRBD1. Germline CDR1 reads SGDLS; CDR2 reads YYNGEE. With V trimmed by 2 bases and J by 2 bases, 4 bases remained unmatched. This CDR3 region has 14 residues. The CDR3 reads CASSVGGTAYEQYF. CDR3 coding DNA: TGTGCCAGCAGCGTGGGTGGGACAGCCTACGAGCAGTACTTC.

This clone was counted a single time. The J gene is TRBJ2-3, the V gene TRBV5-1, with 11 bases identical to TRBD2. The trim removed 4 bases at V and 2 bases at J, leaving 3 bases unmatched. The germline gives CDR1 SGHRS, CDR2 YFSETQ. This CDR3 has 15 amino acids. The CDR3 sequence: CASSPSGRNTDTQYF. Here the CDR3 DNA reads TGCGCCAGCAGCCCTAGCGGGAGGAACACAGATACGCAGTATTTT.

This clone has a single count. The gene calls are TRBV6-1 and TRBJ2-3, with 13 bases that match TRBD2. V shed 4 bases and J 5 bases; nucleotides not matched to a gene: 6. CDR1 and CDR2 from the germline V gene are MNHNS and SASEGT. CDR3 size: 16 residues. The CDR3 is CASSARLAGGKDTQYF. The CDR3 nucleotides are TGTGCCAGCAGTGCGAGACTAGCGGGAGGTAAAGATACGCAGTATTTT.

The V gene is TRBV27, the J gene TRBJ2-5; 9 bases agree with TRBD1. The CDR3 extends over 14 amino acids. The V gene end was trimmed by 6 bases and the J gene end by 1 base; junction bases not matched to a gene: 3. Germline V gene lookup returns CDR1 MNHEY and CDR2 SMNVEV (reference sequence). In nucleotides, the CDR3 is TGTGCCAGCAGGACAGGGGGTGCCCAAGAGACCCAGTACTTC. Amino acids: CASRTGGAQETQYF.